The 14 T cell receptor beta chains below all came from one sample that was sequenced in a study of blood T cell repertoires in COVID-19. Clones were read by immunoSEQ multiplex PCR, and TCRdb kept only the in-frame ones, dropping some. The sample yields some 230,000 clones, around 85% seen once. The specimen was PBMCs or T cells enriched from blood (not recorded which). The receptors stem from a woman in her thirties or forties with acute COVID-19.

The rearrangement uses TRBV28 and TRBJ2-1, with TRBD2 identical over 12 bases. The CDR3 spans 17 residues. With V trimmed by 1 base and J by 6 bases, 7 bases remained unmatched. Per the germline V gene, CDR1 is MDHEN and CDR2 is SYDVKM. The CDR3 region has the DNA TGTGCCAGCAGTTTATATTGGGGGACTAGCGGGTTCAATGAGCAGTTCTTC. Its translation is CASSLYWGTSGFNEQFF.

This rearrangement joins TRBV18 to TRBJ1-1; D is uncertain. The CDR3 is 15 residues long. Germline V lookup: CDR1 KGHSH, CDR2 LQKENI. Between the trimmed V and J ends, which lost 5 bases and 0 bases, there was a span of 13 bases. The CDR3 nucleotides are TGTGCCAGCTCATCTCAAGGTCAGGTGAACACTGAAGCTTTCTTT. It is translated as CASSSQGQVNTEAFF.

The chain combines TRBV2 with TRBJ2-6, with D maybe TRBD2 (6 bases). The germline gives CDR1 SNHLY, CDR2 FYNNEI. Trimming took off 0 bases at V and 1 base at J, with 7 bases between the two ends. CDR3 length: 16 residues. The CDR3 nucleotides read TGTGCCAGCAGTGAAGCGCGGGGTTCTGGGGCCAACGTCCTGACTTTC. Translation gives CASSEARGSGANVLTF.

The V gene is TRBV19, the J gene TRBJ1-5; D gene unclear. This CDR3 spans 13 amino acids. Germline lookup yields CDR1 LNHDA and CDR2 SQIVND (reference sequence). Trimming took off 3 bases at V and 2 bases at J, with 5 bases between the two ends. The CDR3 is CASSMTGNQPQHF. The CDR3 DNA reads TGTGCCAGTAGTATGACTGGCAATCAGCCCCAGCATTTT.

The chain uses TRBV28 and TRBJ2-3; TRBD2 aligns across 7 bases. The CDR3 consists of 18 residues. Germline V gives CDR1 MDHEN, CDR2 SYDVKM. V gave up 2 bases and J gave up 5 bases; unmatched junction bases: 16. CDR3: CASSLPAFGGRIEDTQYF. The CDR3 DNA reads as TGTGCCAGCAGTTTACCTGCGTTTGGCGGGAGAATAGAAGATACGCAGTATTTT.

This chain links TRBV10-3 with TRBJ2-5; the D gene is possibly TRBD1 (6 bases). Trimming pared 2 bases from V and 1 base from J, leaving 8 bases between. Germline assignment: CDR1 ENHRY and CDR2 SYGVKD. This CDR3 comprises 14 residues. This CDR3 is CAISEGTPQETQYF. CDR3 nucleotide sequence: TGTGCCATCAGTGAGGGGACACCCCAAGAGACCCAGTACTTC.

This clone was detected once. Other DNA sequences in the same sample also yield this CDR3. The chain links TRBV24-1 to TRBJ1-2; 8 positions match TRBD1. The germline gives CDR1 KGHDR, CDR2 SFDVKD. The CDR3 is made up of 14 amino acids. The J segment lost 7 bases and the V segment lost 0 bases, leaving 3 bases of the junction unmatched. CDR3 bases: TGTGCCACCAGTGATTTGACAGGGGGAGGTGGCTACACCTTC. Translating it yields CATSDLTGGGGYTF.

This clone occurred a few times. The chain recombines TRBV15 with TRBJ1-4, with D tentatively TRBD1 (6 bases). CDR3 length equals 18 residues. Germline assignment: CDR1 LNHNV and CDR2 YYDKDF (reference sequence). V lost 3 bases and J 5 bases, leaving 22 bases between the germline ends. The CDR3 bases are TGTGCCACCAGCAGCAGGGGCCAGGGACGATTACGGAATGAAAAACTGTTTTTT. Translating gives CATSSRGQGRLRNEKLFF.

The chain links TRBV5-1 to TRBJ1-5, with 11 bases fitting TRBD1. The CDR3 has 15 residues. Germline V gene data show CDR1 as SGHRS and CDR2 as YFSETQ. Trimming at V came to 0 bases and at J to 10 bases, leaving 6 bases not matched to a gene. The CDR3 sequence: CASSLVPGQGVPQHF. In nucleotides, the CDR3 is TGCGCCAGCAGCTTGGTTCCGGGACAGGGGGTCCCCCAGCATTTT.

The V and J genes are TRBV4-3 and TRBJ2-2; a weak D match, TRBD2 (6 bases). The ends were cut back, 1 base at V and 0 bases at J, with 12 bases in the middle. The CDR3 sequence is 17 residues long. The V gene's germline CDR1 is LGHNA and CDR2 YSLEER. The CDR3 sequence is CASSQGTTSPNTGELFF. The DNA of the CDR3 is TGCGCCAGCAGCCAAGGGACTACCTCCCCGAACACCGGGGAGCTGTTTTTT.

The CDR3 nucleotides are TGCAGTGCTAGTTCGGGAGTGGGGACCCAGTACTTC. It yields the protein CSASSGVGTQYF. The V gene is TRBV20-1, the J gene TRBJ2-5; a weak D match, TRBD2 (6 bases). Germline V gives CDR1 DFQATT, CDR2 SNEGSKA (reference sequence). This CDR3 region has 12 residues. The ends were cut back, 3 bases at V and 7 bases at J, with 12 bases in the middle.

V is TRBV3-1 (or the pseudogene TRBV3-2) and J is TRBJ1-1; D ambiguous. From germline, CDR1 is LGHDT and CDR2 YNNKEL (reference sequence). Trimming took 6 bases from V and 2 from J, leaving 19 bases between them. This CDR3 has 16 residues. The chain's CDR3 is CASRLDGKILNTEAFF. The CDR3 region has the DNA TGTGCCAGCAGGTTGGACGGGAAAATCCTTAACACTGAAGCTTTCTTT.

This clone was observed a few times. The CDR3 DNA is TGTGCCAGCAGTGAGCTGGGCCAGGGGTACGATGAGCAGTTCTTC. Translation gives CASSELGQGYDEQFF. The chain uses TRBV2 and TRBJ2-1, with D possibly being TRBD1 (6 bases). Germline values: CDR1 SNHLY, CDR2 FYNNEI. The V end lost 3 bases, the J end lost 8 bases, and 17 bases lay between the germline ends. The CDR3 loop spans 15 amino acids.

The chain has TRBV5-1 and TRBJ1-2; the match to TRBD1 covers 11 bases. J was trimmed by 1 base and V by 4 bases; bases with no gene match: 6. Per germline, CDR1 SGHRS and CDR2 YFSETQ. The CDR3 contains 16 residues. The CDR3, as DNA: TGCGCCAGCAGCGAGGCCGGGACAGGGGGTAACTATGGCTACACCTTC. Its protein product is CASSEAGTGGNYGYTF.